This TCR beta chain was captured by sequencing in a study of control samples from healthy donors and cancer patients. Germline CDR1 MNHEY, CDR2 SVGEGT. V trimming: 4 bases; J trimming: 5 bases; junction bases outside the gene matches: 12. The CDR3 runs to 16 residues. Data came from immunoSEQ multiplex PCR; TCRdb stores just in-frame clones and leaves some out. The sample consists of 150,000 to 200,000 clones, around 89% of them appearing once. The TCR was taken from a woman aged 45-59 years in good health. The rearrangement uses TRBV6-2 or TRBV6-3 and TRBJ2-3, with 7 bases matching TRBD2. Sequences were obtained from blood. CDR3 DNA sequence: TGTGCCAGCAGTTTAAGGCGGGAGCCCCCGGGAGATACGCAGTATTTT. This sequence encodes CASSLRREPPGDTQYF.